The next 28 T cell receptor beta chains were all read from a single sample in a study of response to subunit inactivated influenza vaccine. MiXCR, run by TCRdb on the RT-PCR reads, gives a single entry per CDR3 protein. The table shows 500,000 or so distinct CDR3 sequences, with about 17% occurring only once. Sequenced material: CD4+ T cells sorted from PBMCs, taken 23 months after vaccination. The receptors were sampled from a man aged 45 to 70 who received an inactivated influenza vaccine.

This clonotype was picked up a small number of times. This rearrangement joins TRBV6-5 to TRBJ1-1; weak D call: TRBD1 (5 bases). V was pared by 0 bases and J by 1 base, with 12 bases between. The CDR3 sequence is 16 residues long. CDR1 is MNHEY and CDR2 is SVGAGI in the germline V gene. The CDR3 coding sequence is TGTGCCAGCAGTTACTCCCTCGGGGCGGGGAACACTGAAGCTTTCTTT. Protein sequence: CASSYSLGAGNTEAFF.

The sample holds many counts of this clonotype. The CDR3 DNA follows: TGTGCCAGCAGCTTAGACGGCGGAAACATTCAGTACTTC. It yields the protein CASSLDGGNIQYF. The J gene is TRBJ2-4, the V gene TRBV7-2; D ambiguous. The V end lost 1 base, the J end lost 6 bases, and 7 bases lay between the germline ends. The CDR3 runs to 13 residues. The germline CDR1 and CDR2 sequences are SGHTA and FQGNSA.

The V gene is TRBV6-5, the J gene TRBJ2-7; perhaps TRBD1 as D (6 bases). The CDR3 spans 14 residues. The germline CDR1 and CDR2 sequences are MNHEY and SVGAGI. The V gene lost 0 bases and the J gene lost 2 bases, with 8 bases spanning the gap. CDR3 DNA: TGTGCCAGCAGTTACTCGAGGACAGCCTACGAGCAGTACTTC. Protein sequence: CASSYSRTAYEQYF.

The CDR3 is CASSRRGDTDTQYF. For the CDR3, the DNA is TGTGCCAGCAGCAGAAGGGGCGATACAGATACGCAGTATTTT. The rearrangement links TRBV7-2 to TRBJ2-3; a weak D match, TRBD1 (5 bases). Per germline, CDR1 SGHTA and CDR2 FQGNSA. Trimming took off 5 bases at V and 3 bases at J, with 12 bases between the two ends. This CDR3 has 14 amino acids.

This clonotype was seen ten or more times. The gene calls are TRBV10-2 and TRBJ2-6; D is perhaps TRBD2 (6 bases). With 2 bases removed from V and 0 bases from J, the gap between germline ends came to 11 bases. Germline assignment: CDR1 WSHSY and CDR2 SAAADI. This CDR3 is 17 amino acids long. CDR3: CASSEPEGRSGANVLTF. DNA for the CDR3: TGCGCCAGCAGTGAGCCGGAGGGGCGCTCTGGGGCCAACGTCCTGACTTTC.

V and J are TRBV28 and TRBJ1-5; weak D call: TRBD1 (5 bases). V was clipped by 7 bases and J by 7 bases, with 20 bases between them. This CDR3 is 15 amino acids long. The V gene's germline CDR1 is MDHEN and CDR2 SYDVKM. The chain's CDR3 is CASIATGGRGQPQHF. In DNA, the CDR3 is TGTGCCAGCATCGCAACCGGGGGTCGGGGGCAGCCCCAGCATTTT.

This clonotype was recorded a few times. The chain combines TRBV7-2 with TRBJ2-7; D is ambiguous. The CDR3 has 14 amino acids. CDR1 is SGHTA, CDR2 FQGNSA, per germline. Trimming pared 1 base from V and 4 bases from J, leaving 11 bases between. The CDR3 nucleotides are TGTGCCAGCAGCTTAGTCCCAGGTCGGTACGAGCAGTACTTC. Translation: CASSLVPGRYEQYF.

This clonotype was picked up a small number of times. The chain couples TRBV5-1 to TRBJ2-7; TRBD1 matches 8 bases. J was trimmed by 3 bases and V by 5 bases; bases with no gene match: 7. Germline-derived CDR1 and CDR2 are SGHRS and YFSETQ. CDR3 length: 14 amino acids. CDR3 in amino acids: CASRSGTGVYEQYF. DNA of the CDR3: TGCGCCAGCAGATCCGGGACAGGAGTCTACGAGCAGTACTTC.

CDR3 sequence (DNA): TGTGCCAGCAGCCAAACCCCGGGACAAAAGACGGATACGCAGTATTTT. Amino acid sequence: CASSQTPGQKTDTQYF. V is TRBV28 and J is TRBJ2-3, with D perhaps matching TRBD1 (6 bases). The CDR3 has 16 residues. Germline-derived CDR1 and CDR2 are MDHEN and SYDVKM. Trimming pared 6 bases from V and 6 bases from J, leaving 22 bases between.

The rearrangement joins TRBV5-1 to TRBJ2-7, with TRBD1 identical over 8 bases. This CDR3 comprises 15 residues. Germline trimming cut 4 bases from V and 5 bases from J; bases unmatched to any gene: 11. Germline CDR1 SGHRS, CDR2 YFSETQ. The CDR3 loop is CASSAGPGQVNEQYF. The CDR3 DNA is TGCGCCAGCAGCGCTGGACCGGGACAGGTTAACGAGCAGTACTTC.

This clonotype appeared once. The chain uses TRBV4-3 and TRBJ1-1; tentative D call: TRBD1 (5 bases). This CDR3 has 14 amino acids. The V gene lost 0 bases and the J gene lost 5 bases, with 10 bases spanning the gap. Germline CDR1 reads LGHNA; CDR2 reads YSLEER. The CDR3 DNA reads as TGCGCCAGCAGCCAAGAGGAGGGGCGGACTGAAGCTTTCTTT. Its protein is CASSQEEGRTEAFF.

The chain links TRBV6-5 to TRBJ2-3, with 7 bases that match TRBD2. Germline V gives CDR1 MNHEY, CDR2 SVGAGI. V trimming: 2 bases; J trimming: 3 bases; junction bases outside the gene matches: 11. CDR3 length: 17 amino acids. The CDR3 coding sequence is TGTGCCAGCAGTTACACCGCCCGCGGGGGTAGTACAGATACGCAGTATTTT. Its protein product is CASSYTARGGSTDTQYF.

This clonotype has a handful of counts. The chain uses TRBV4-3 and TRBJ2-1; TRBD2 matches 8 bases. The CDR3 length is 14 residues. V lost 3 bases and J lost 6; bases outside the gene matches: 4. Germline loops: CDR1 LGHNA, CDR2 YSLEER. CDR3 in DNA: TGCGCCAGCAGCCAGCTGCTAGCGGGCAATGAGCAGTTCTTC. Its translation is CASSQLLAGNEQFF.

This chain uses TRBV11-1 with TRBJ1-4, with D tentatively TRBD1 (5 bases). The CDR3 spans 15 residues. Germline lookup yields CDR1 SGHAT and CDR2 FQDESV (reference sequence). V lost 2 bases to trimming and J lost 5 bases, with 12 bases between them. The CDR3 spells CASSLSGVPNEKLFF. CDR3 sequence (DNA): TGTGCCAGCAGCTTATCGGGGGTACCGAATGAAAAACTGTTTTTT.

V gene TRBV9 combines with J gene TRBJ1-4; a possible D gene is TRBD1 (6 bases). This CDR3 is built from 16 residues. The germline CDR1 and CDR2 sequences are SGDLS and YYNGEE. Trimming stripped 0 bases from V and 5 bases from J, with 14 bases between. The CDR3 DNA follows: TGTGCCAGCAGCGTAGCTCGGGGGGCCCAAAATGAAAAACTGTTTTTT. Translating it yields CASSVARGAQNEKLFF.

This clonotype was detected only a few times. CDR3 bases: TGCGCCAGCAGCGATGCGAGAGCAACTAATGAAAAACTGTTTTTT. As protein: CASSDARATNEKLFF. V gene TRBV5-1 combines with J gene TRBJ1-4; D uncertain. Trimming removed 4 bases at V and 0 bases at J, with 10 bases between. The CDR3 loop spans 15 amino acids. Germline CDR1 is SGHRS and CDR2 is YFSETQ.

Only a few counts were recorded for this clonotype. CDR3 sequence (DNA): TGCAGTGCCGGGACAGCAACAGATACGCAGTATTTT. It translates to CSAGTATDTQYF. The chain recombines TRBV20-1 with TRBJ2-3; TRBD1 matches at 7 bases. The germline CDR1 and CDR2 sequences are DFQATT and SNEGSKA (reference sequence). V lost 6 bases, J lost 3 bases, and 3 bases stayed unmatched. The CDR3 is made up of 12 amino acids.

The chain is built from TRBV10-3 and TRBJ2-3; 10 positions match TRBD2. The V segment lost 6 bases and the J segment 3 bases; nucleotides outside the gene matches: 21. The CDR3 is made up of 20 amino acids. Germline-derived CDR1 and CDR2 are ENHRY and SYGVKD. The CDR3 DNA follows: TGTGCCATCAGCCTTTCCCTACTAGCGGGAATTCTAAGGGCAACAGATACGCAGTATTTT. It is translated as CAISLSLLAGILRATDTQYF.

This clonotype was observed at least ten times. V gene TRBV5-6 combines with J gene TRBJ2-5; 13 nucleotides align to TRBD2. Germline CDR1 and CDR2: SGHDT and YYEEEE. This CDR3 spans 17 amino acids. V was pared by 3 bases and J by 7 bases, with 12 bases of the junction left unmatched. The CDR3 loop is CASSSLTSGGLGGTQYF. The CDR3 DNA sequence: TGTGCCAGCAGCTCCCTGACTAGCGGGGGGTTAGGGGGGACCCAGTACTTC.

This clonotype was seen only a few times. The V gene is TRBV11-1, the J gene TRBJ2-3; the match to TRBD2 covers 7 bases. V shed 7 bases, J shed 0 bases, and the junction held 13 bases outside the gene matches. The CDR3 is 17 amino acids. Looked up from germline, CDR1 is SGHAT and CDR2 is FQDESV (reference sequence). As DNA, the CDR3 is TGTGCCAGCACCCTAAGCCGAGCGGGAACTAGCACAGATACGCAGTATTTT. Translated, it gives CASTLSRAGTSTDTQYF. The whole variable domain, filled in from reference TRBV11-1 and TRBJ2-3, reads EAEVAQSPRYKITEKSQAVAFWCDPISGHATLYWYRQILGQGPELLVQFQDESVVDDSQLPKDRFSAERLKGVDSTLKIQPAELGDSAMYLCASTLSRAGTSTDTQYFGPGTRLTVL.

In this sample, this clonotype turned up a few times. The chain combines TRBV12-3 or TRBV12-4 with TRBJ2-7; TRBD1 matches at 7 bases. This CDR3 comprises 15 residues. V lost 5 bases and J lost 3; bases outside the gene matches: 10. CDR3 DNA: TGTGCCAGCAGTCAGGGGGTCAAGGGGCTCTACGAGCAGTACTTC. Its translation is CASSQGVKGLYEQYF.

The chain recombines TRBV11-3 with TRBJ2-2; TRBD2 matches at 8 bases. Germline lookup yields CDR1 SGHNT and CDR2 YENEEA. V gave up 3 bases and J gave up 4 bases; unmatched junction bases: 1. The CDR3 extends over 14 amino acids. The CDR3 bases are TGTGCCAGCAGCTTCCGGGAGGGCACCGGGGAGCTGTTTTTT. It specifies CASSFREGTGELFF.

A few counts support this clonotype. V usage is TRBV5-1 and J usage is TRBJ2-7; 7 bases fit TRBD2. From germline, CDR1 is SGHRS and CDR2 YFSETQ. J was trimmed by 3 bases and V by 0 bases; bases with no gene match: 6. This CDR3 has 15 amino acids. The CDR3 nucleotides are TGCGCCAGCAGCTTGGAGGCGGCGGGGGACTACGAGCAGTACTTC. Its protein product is CASSLEAAGDYEQYF.

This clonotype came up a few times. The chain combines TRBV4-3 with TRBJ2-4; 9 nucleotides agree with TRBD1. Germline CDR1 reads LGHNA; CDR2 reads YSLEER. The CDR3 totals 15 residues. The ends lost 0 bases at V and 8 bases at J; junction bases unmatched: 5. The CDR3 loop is CASSQDWGQGYIQYF. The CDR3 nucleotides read TGCGCCAGCAGCCAAGATTGGGGACAGGGATACATTCAGTACTTC.

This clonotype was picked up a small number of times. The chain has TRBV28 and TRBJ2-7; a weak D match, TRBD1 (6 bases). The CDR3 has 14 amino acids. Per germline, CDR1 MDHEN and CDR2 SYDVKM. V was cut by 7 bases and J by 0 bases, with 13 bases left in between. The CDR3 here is CASTDGTPSYEQYF. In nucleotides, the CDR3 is TGTGCCAGCACCGACGGGACACCCTCCTACGAGCAGTACTTC.

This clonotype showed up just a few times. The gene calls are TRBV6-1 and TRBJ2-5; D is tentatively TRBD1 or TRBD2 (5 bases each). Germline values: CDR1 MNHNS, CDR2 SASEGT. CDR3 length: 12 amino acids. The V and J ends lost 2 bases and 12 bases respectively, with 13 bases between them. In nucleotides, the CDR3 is TGTGCCAGCAGTGAAATCGAGGGACGAGAGTACTTC. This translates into CASSEIEGREYF.

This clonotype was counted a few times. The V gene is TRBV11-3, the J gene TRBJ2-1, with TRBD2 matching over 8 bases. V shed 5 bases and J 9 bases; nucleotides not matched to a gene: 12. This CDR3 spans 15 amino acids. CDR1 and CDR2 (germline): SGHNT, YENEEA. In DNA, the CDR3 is TGTGCCAGCAGCCCTGAAAGCTCGGGAGGGGGTGAGCAGTTCTTC. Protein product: CASSPESSGGGEQFF.

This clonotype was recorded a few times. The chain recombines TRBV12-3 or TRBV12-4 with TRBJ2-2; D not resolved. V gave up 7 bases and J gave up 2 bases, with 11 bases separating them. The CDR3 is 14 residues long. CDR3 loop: CASTLHVNTGELFF. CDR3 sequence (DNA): TGTGCCAGCACTCTACATGTTAACACCGGGGAGCTGTTTTTT.